The sequence of this T cell receptor (beta chain) was determined in a study of T cells in Graves' hyperthyroidism and ophthalmopathy. At the level of the study: Peripheral blood draws took place at initial diagnosis, ahead of any treatment. Findings and caveats of the study: The model made its ophthalmopathy prediction, and onset followed a median about 6.8 months later.

There were TCR beta CDR3 regions amplified from RNA transcripts. HTBI primers drove first-round RT-PCR of the TCR CDR3. TCRdb fed the multiplex PCR reads into MiXCR, producing one record per CDR3 protein. Here the sample spans fewer than 650,000 distinct CDR3 sequences, more than 11% being singletons. With a duration under 2 months, the hyperthyroidism was newly diagnosed in patients aged 18 to 65. The sample of blood was obtained at first hyperthyroidism diagnosis (before any ophthalmopathy symptoms). The germline V gene has CDR1 SGHDN and CDR2 FVKESK. The CDR3 has 17 residues. V was clipped by 1 base and J by 1 base, with 14 bases between them. This clonotype was counted many times. Antigen specificity is unknown.

This clonotype originated in a woman in her 30s with Graves' hyperthyroidism that later progressed to Graves' ophthalmopathy. This chain joins TRBV14 and TRBJ2-1, with D tentatively TRBD2 (6 bases). Source material: blood. The CDR3 DNA reads as TGTGCCAGCAGCCAAGCTTCTAGCGCGGGGTCCTACAATGAGCAGTTCTTC. It yields the protein CASSQASSAGSYNEQFF. The full variable domain, with the rest looked up from reference TRBV14 and TRBJ2-1, is EAGVTQFPSHSVIEKGQTVTLRCDPISGHDNLYWYRRVMGKEIKFLLHFVKESKQDESGMPNNRFLAERTGGTYSTLKVQPAELEDSGVYFCASSQASSAGSYNEQFFGPGTRLTVL.